The 16 T cell receptor beta chains in this list originate from one sample, sequenced in a study of T cell responses to AZD1222 COVID-19 vaccine (dated by TCRdb to the early 2020s). Library creation used the immunoSEQ multiplex PCR assay. The table was pulled from immuneACCESS by TCRdb, which kept in-frame rearrangements only. Such tables lose some clones; where checked, under half of the loss comes from unresolved V genes, and the rest has no known cause. The sample data list some 130,000 clones, and around 85% of these were observed just once. Of the sample, about 1.6% falls within the top ten clones. What the time point label conveys for this sample: baseline before first vaccination. Sequencing used peripheral blood, obtained on day 0 of AZD1222 vaccination. The source of these receptors is an adult in good health.

V gene TRBV27 combines with J gene TRBJ2-5; 7 bases align to TRBD2. V lost 6 bases to trimming and J lost 7 bases; unmatched junction nucleotides: 14. CDR3 length: 15 amino acids. Germline values: CDR1 MNHEY, CDR2 SMNVEV (reference sequence). CDR3 nucleotides: TGTGCCAGCAGCCAAATGGGGGGGAAAGCGTGGACCCAGTACTTC. Translated, it gives CASSQMGGKAWTQYF.

This clone was picked up a small number of times. The genes are TRBV13 and TRBJ1-4; 8 nucleotides match TRBD1. The V gene's germline CDR1 is PRHDT and CDR2 FYEKMQ (reference sequence). The CDR3 sequence is 15 residues long. V lost 4 bases, J lost 7 bases, and 8 bases stayed unmatched. This CDR3 reads CASSSRQGSAEKLFF. The DNA for the CDR3 is TGTGCCAGCAGCTCAAGACAGGGGTCGGCTGAAAAACTGTTTTTT.

The genes are TRBV2 and TRBJ1-4; D ambiguous. Germline assignment: CDR1 SNHLY and CDR2 FYNNEI. Trimming stripped 8 bases from V and 8 bases from J, with 6 bases between. This CDR3 comprises 10 residues. The CDR3 DNA reads as TGTGCCAGCGCTAGGGAAAAACTGTTTTTT. Translated: CASAREKLFF.

The chain uses TRBV7-8 and TRBJ1-2; 7 bases are a match to TRBD1. Trimming cost V 2 bases and J 2 bases; bases outside gene matches: 8. The CDR3 length is 16 residues. The germline V gene encodes CDR1 SGHVS and CDR2 FQNEAQ. CDR3 in amino acids: CASSLKRGQINYGYTF. In DNA form, the CDR3 reads TGTGCCAGCAGCTTAAAGAGGGGACAGATCAACTATGGCTACACCTTC.

The J gene is TRBJ2-5, the V gene TRBV6-5; 8 nucleotides match TRBD2. Trimming took 8 bases from V and 5 from J; bases not matched to a gene: 13. Germline V gives CDR1 MNHEY, CDR2 SVGAGI. The CDR3 totals 15 residues. DNA for the CDR3: TGTGCCAGCCGCCCCGGGCTGACGGGAGGGGAGACCCAGTACTTC. As protein: CASRPGLTGGETQYF.

At least ten counts were recorded for this clone. The CDR3 sequence is CASIQGLFTEAFF. DNA for the CDR3: TGTGCCAGTATCCAGGGGCTGTTCACTGAAGCTTTCTTT. The gene calls are TRBV19 and TRBJ1-1; D is perhaps TRBD1 (6 bases). V was trimmed by 7 bases and J by 4 bases, leaving 13 bases between them. Germline loops: CDR1 LNHDA, CDR2 SQIVND (reference sequence). The CDR3 runs 13 residues.

This clone occurred once. The rearrangement joins TRBV19 to TRBJ1-3; tentatively, D is TRBD1 (5 bases). Germline V lookup: CDR1 LNHDA, CDR2 SQIVND (reference sequence). The V end lost 3 bases, the J end lost 0 bases, and 12 bases lay between the germline ends. CDR3 length equals 16 residues. The CDR3: CASSIPGGSSGNTIYF. CDR3 nucleotide sequence: TGTGCCAGTAGTATCCCTGGGGGTAGCTCTGGAAACACCATATATTTT.

The chain combines TRBV6-4 with TRBJ1-2, with TRBD1 identical over 7 bases. This CDR3 is 12 amino acids long. Germline loops: CDR1 MRHNA, CDR2 SNTAGT. Trimming took 8 bases from V and 8 from J; bases not matched to a gene: 8. The CDR3 region has the DNA TGTGCCAGCTCACAGGGGAAAGGGGGCTACACCTTC. This codes for CASSQGKGGYTF.

This chain joins TRBV5-1 and TRBJ2-5; TRBD2 aligns across 7 bases. This CDR3 region has 17 residues. The V gene's germline CDR1 is SGHRS and CDR2 YFSETQ. Trimming at V came to 0 bases and at J to 1 base, leaving 9 bases not matched to a gene. CDR3 sequence reads: CASSLGFLAEVQETQYF. For the CDR3, the DNA is TGCGCCAGCAGCTTGGGGTTTCTAGCGGAGGTCCAAGAGACCCAGTACTTC.

This clone was seen only once. The CDR3: CASAKGQTYSGNTIYF. The CDR3 coding sequence is TGTGCTAGTGCCAAGGGACAGACCTACTCTGGAAACACCATATATTTT. The chain is built from TRBV12-5 and TRBJ1-3; TRBD1 matches at 7 bases. Trimming removed 7 bases from V and 0 bases from J; junction bases left unmatched: 9. CDR3 length equals 16 residues. Germline V lookup: CDR1 LGHNT, CDR2 FRNRAP.

The chain's CDR3 is CASSERLRAGETQYF. CDR3 bases: TGCGCCAGCAGTGAAAGGTTGAGGGCGGGAGAGACCCAGTACTTC. J is TRBJ2-5 and V is TRBV10-2, with TRBD2 as a possible D gene (5 bases). CDR3 size: 15 residues. Germline loops: CDR1 WSHSY, CDR2 SAAADI. The germline V and J ends were trimmed by 3 bases and 4 bases, with 15 bases remaining between them.

The V and J genes are TRBV30 and TRBJ1-3; D is undetermined. CDR1 and CDR2 from the germline V gene are GTSNPN and SVGIG (reference sequence). The ends were cut back, 0 bases at V and 9 bases at J, with 12 bases in the middle. This CDR3 has 13 amino acids. The DNA of the CDR3 is TGTGCCTGGAGTGTACGAATGATGAGCACCATATATTTT. Its translation: CAWSVRMMSTIYF.

V and J are TRBV11-2 and TRBJ1-2, with TRBD1 as a possible D gene (6 bases). Germline V gives CDR1 SGHAT, CDR2 FQNNGV. The CDR3 covers 15 residues. The germline V and J ends were trimmed by 3 bases and 1 base, with 12 bases remaining between them. The CDR3, as DNA: TGTGCCAGCAGCTTGAAACAGGGATATAACTATGGCTACACCTTC. It translates to CASSLKQGYNYGYTF.

The CDR3 region is CASSLGLTGSGANVLTF. CDR3 nucleotide sequence: TGTGCCAGCAGCTTGGGTCTGACAGGTTCTGGGGCCAACGTCCTGACTTTC. The J gene is TRBJ2-6, the V gene TRBV7-9, with D possibly TRBD1 on 6 matching bases. The V end lost 3 bases, the J end lost 1 base, and 13 bases lay between the germline ends. Germline values: CDR1 SEHNR, CDR2 FQNEAQ (reference sequence). The CDR3 has 17 amino acids.

The genes are TRBV7-3 and TRBJ1-1; tentatively, D is TRBD1 (5 bases). CDR1 SGHTA and CDR2 FQGTGA come from the germline V gene. Between the trimmed V and J ends, which lost 4 bases and 5 bases, there was a span of 14 bases. The CDR3 is 14 amino acids. CDR3 in DNA: TGTGCCAGCAGCTGGGGCCCGGCGGGGACTGAAGCTTTCTTT. The encoded protein is CASSWGPAGTEAFF.

The CDR3 DNA reads TGTGCCAGCACCGCGCGTATGGCAAACTATGGCTACACCTTC. Translation gives CASTARMANYGYTF. This chain uses TRBV7-2 with TRBJ1-2; D remains unclear. Germline V gene sequence: CDR1 SGHTA, CDR2 FQGNSA. This CDR3 region has 14 residues. The V and J ends lost 7 bases and 2 bases respectively, with 14 bases between them.